The present T cell receptor beta chain was sequenced within a study of T cells in Graves' hyperthyroidism and ophthalmopathy. The investigators amplified TCR beta CDR3 regions from RNA transcripts. HTBI primers were the set used in a first-round RT-PCR of the TCR CDR3. TCRdb re-analysed the multiplex PCR reads in MiXCR, keeping a single row per CDR3 protein. The data hold 450,000 to 600,000 distinct CDR3 sequences, with less than 20% observed a single time. CDR1 and CDR2 (germline): PRHDT, FYEKMQ (reference sequence). This CDR3 region has 17 residues. V shed 4 bases, J shed 8 bases, and the junction held 14 bases outside the gene matches. Points on this clonotype: Its matching antigen is unknown.

Clinicians diagnosed patients from clinical symptoms, serum thyroxine and TRAb, thyroid ultrasound and orbital computed tomography. Findings and caveats of the study: A model built on 13 V-J features separated ophthalmopathy from stable hyperthyroidism.

V is TRBV13 and J is TRBJ1-2; 12 bases line up with TRBD1. Sequencing used blood. This sequence originates from a man aged 35 to 55 with Graves' ophthalmopathy. CDR3: CASSSPRPGQGAQGYTF. The CDR3, as DNA: TGTGCCAGCAGCTCACCCCGTCCGGGACAGGGGGCGCAGGGCTACACCTTC.